The present entry profiles one TCR beta chain with its context. The antigen is unknown. Pooling was applied to second doses at about 4 or about 12 weeks. The CDR3 spans 15 residues. V was pared by 0 bases and J by 10 bases, with 7 bases of the junction left unmatched. Germline loops: CDR1 MNHEY, CDR2 SVGEGT. The data were obtained in a study of T cell responses to AZD1222 COVID-19 vaccine. Findings of the study overall: Unmutated regions of variants are reportedly targeted by nearly half of spike-specific TCRs.

TCRdb's table, derived via immunoSEQ multiplex PCR, lists solely in-frame clones and lacks some. Of roughly 56,000 clones listed, about four fifths are singletons. The sequencing used peripheral blood, collected 28 days after the second AZD1222 dose. The TCR was taken from an adult who received the AZD1222 COVID-19 vaccine. This sequence joins TRBV6-2 or TRBV6-3 and TRBJ2-1, with TRBD2 identical over 9 bases. CDR3 amino acids: CASSYSVGSGSEQFF. As DNA, the CDR3 is TGTGCCAGCAGTTACTCGGTGGGTAGCGGGAGCGAGCAGTTCTTC.